This T cell receptor beta chain was documented in a study of blood T cell repertoires in COVID-19 (dated by TCRdb to 2018 to 2021). Notes on the research overall: The collaborator samples originated in the United States, Italy and Spain and spanned the acute and convalescent phases of COVID-19. The sample metadata nearly always contained a de-identified subject ID, COVID-19 status, age in years and sex. The repertoires were made available in a free public database intended to serve as a resource for research on the immune response to SARS-CoV-2. Samples came from the ongoing ImmuneRACE study (first 160 participants) plus 1,254 subjects from 6 global collaborators. The material from the prospective study consisted of cDNA or gDNA derived from T cells, B-cell-depleted T cells, or PBMCs. Deeply sampled blood TCRbeta repertoires from subjects exposed to, actively infected with, or recovered from COVID-19 were included in the dataset. Where available, HLA class I and class II types were obtained from metadata supplied by the sample provider rather than from assay-based typing.

Broader findings and caveats from the paper: The amount of clinical and demographic metadata varied by source and participant and was provided uncurated.

The collaborating institutions used their own protocols to collect whole blood in K2EDTA tubes. For TCRbeta analysis, collaborators shipped samples in one of three forms: frozen whole blood, isolated PBMCs, or DNA extracted from either of those sample types. Trimming costs V 1 base and J 2 bases, and their ends lie 9 bases apart. CDR1 and CDR2, looked up from the germline V gene (reference sequence), are SGHNT and YYREEE. Reading from cysteine to phenylalanine, the CDR3 counts 14 amino acids. Just the 42-base CDR3 DNA is kept, in frame starting at base 1. Remarks on this clone: Its antigen is not yet known. No much larger clonotype is one base removed from it; base qualities were not supplied.

TCRbeta CDR3 regions were amplified from genomic DNA by means of the immunoSEQ Assay, a bias-controlled multiplex PCR. From the authors' description of their analysis: Within the assay, amplification of reference gene primers was used to estimate how many nucleated cells each sample contained. Sequence reads were collapsed and filtered to measure the absolute abundance of every unique TCRbeta CDR3 rearrangement. For each sample, productive Simpson clonality was calculated by taking the square root of Simpson's diversity index across productive rearrangements. This is the immuneACCESS table as TCRdb keeps it, with only in-frame sequences that have V and J called. A part of the clones is gone; compared with another copy, unresolved V genes explain less than half, and the rest is unexplained. V, J and clone size were drawn from that table, and D and trimming were deduced from the DNA. This sample has about 150,000 clones in its table, and 75% to 85% of those were observed once. The top ten hold roughly 0.58% of the sample.

The sample taken for sequencing was peripheral blood. This chain is built from TRBV5-4 and TRBJ1-2; TRBD1 is perhaps the D gene, given 6 matching bases. The sequence was obtained from a man in his sixties with acute or convalescent COVID-19. The DNA sequence reads TGTGCCAGCAGCTTGACAGGGCAGAACTATGGCTACACCTTC. Translated, this gives CASSLTGQNYGYTF.